This is a list of T cell receptor beta chains from one sample in a study of T cells in Graves' hyperthyroidism and ophthalmopathy. TCRdb passed the multiplex PCR reads through MiXCR, listing each CDR3 protein once. The sample lists over 500,000 distinct CDR3 sequences, 40% to 50% seen once, with about 43% in the top ten. The sample consisted of peripheral blood or thyroid tissue (not recorded which). These receptor sequences come from an adult woman with Graves' disease, either hyperthyroidism or ophthalmopathy (not recorded which). Both conserved end residues are part of each CDR3. The order of the fields is J gene, V gene, clone size, D gene, CDR3 DNA, CDR3 protein. The D gene is left open where the match is weak. Clone sizes are given selectively: once, few, many, or a class where the clone is expanded.

TRBJ1-2 TRBV7-9 . TRBD1 TGTGCCAGCAGCTACCAGGGGGATGGCTACACCTTC CASSYQGDGYTF
TRBJ1-4 TRBV7-2 few TRBD1 TGTGCCAGCAGCACGACAGGGGGAGATTATGAAAAACTGTTTTTT CASSTTGGDYEKLFF
TRBJ2-2 TRBV5-1 many TRBD1 TGCGCCAGCAGCTTGGCCGCGACAGGGGGTACCGGGGAGCTGTTTTTT CASSLAATGGTGELFF
TRBJ1-2 TRBV7-6 . . TGTGCCAGCAGCCTAGATCAGGGAGTATTCGGTGGCTACACCTTC CASSLDQGVFGGYTF
TRBJ1-1 TRBV29-1 . . TGCAGCGTTGAAGATCTTAGCTTTCAAGCTTTCTTT CSVEDLSFQAFF
TRBJ1-2 TRBV20-1 . . TGCAGTGCTACCCGGACAACTAATGGCTACACCTTC CSATRTTNGYTF
TRBJ2-5 TRBV2 . . TGTGCCAGCAGTTTTTCCGGGACAGAGACCCAGTACTTC CASSFSGTETQYF
TRBJ1-2 TRBV4-1 . . TGCGCCAGCAGCTTAGCGCCGGGACGACAACTAGGCTACACCTTC CASSLAPGRQLGYTF
TRBJ2-7 TRBV29-1 once . TGCAGCCTTGGACGGAGCTCCGAGCAGTACTTC CSLGRSSEQYF
TRBJ2-7 TRBV11-2 . TRBD2 TGTGCCAGCAGTGGACTAGCGGATCTTTACTACGAGCAGTACTTC CASSGLADLYYEQYF
TRBJ2-1 TRBV7-2 . . TGTGCCAGCAGCTTAGTCGTACTAGCCAACAATGAGCAGTTCTTC CASSLVVLANNEQFF
TRBJ2-5 TRBV20-1 . . TGCAGTGCCCACAGCGGGCAGCAAGAGACCCAGTACTTC CSAHSGQQETQYF
TRBJ1-1 TRBV20-1 few . TGCAGTGCTAGCGGGCGAGAGGTCACTGAAGCTTTCTTT CSASGREVTEAFF
TRBJ1-2 TRBV20-1 once . TGCAGTGCTAGTTGGACCATGGACTATGGCTACACCTTC CSASWTMDYGYTF
TRBJ1-2 TRBV20-1 once . TGCAGTGCTGGACTATTAGGGGATGGCTACACCTTC CSAGLLGDGYTF
TRBJ1-5 TRBV19 many . TGTGCCAGTCGCTCCGGGGGCAAGGGAAGTCAGCCCCAGCATTTT CASRSGGKGSQPQHF
TRBJ1-1 TRBV29-1 many . TGCAGCGCCGCCAATATCCCCGAAGCTTTCTTT CSAANIPEAFF
TRBJ2-2 TRBV7-8 . TRBD2 TGCGCCAGCAGCCAAGATTCGGGAGGGTACACCGGGGAGCTGTTTTTT CASSQDSGGYTGELFF
TRBJ1-2 TRBV29-1 . TRBD1 TGCAGCGTTGAAGGTGGGACAGCCCTAGAGGACTATGGCTACACCTTC CSVEGGTALEDYGYTF
TRBJ1-4 TRBV7-9 many . TGTGCCAGCAGCCCCACCCGGGGTTCTGAAAAACTGTTTTTT CASSPTRGSEKLFF
TRBJ1-2 TRBV12-3/TRBV12-4 . . TGTGCCAGCAGTGTCTGGGGAGCTAACTATGGCTACACCTTC CASSVWGANYGYTF
TRBJ2-7 TRBV6-1 few . TGTGCCAGCAGTGTGGTATCCTACGAGCAGTACTTC CASSVVSYEQYF
TRBJ2-3 TRBV10-3 . . TGTGCCATCCGACAAGGAGAGTCAACAGATACGCAGTATTTT CAIRQGESTDTQYF
TRBJ2-2 TRBV7-9 many . TGTGCCAGCAGCTTAGCGGGTTGGACCGGGGAGCTGTTTTTT CASSLAGWTGELFF
TRBJ1-5 TRBV7-9 . . TGTGCCAGCAGCTTAAGGGGGTTGGGCAATCAGCCCCAGCATTTT CASSLRGLGNQPQHF
TRBJ1-4 TRBV5-5 . . TGTGCCAGCAGCTTACAGGGCCTTCGGGATGAAAAACTGTTTTTT CASSLQGLRDEKLFF
TRBJ2-5 TRBV5-1 many . TGCGCCAGCAGCTTGCTAGGGCGGGAGACCCAGTACTTC CASSLLGRETQYF
TRBJ2-7 TRBV7-2 many TRBD2 TGTGCCAGCAGCTTAGGGACTAGCGAGAACTACGAGCAGTACTTC CASSLGTSENYEQYF
TRBJ2-2 TRBV29-1 . . TGCAGCGCCTGGGGACCAACGAACACCGGGGAGCTGTTTTTT CSAWGPTNTGELFF
TRBJ1-3 TRBV6-6 few . TGTGCCAGCACCATATCTGGAAACACCATATATTTT CASTISGNTIYF
TRBJ1-5 TRBV6-1 many . TGTGCCAGCCGGGACATAAGCAATCAGCCCCAGCATTTT CASRDISNQPQHF
TRBJ2-1 TRBV11-2 once TRBD2 TGTGCCAGCAGCCTACTAGCGGAGGCATACAATGAGCAGTTCTTC CASSLLAEAYNEQFF
TRBJ1-6 TRBV7-9 . TRBD1 TGTGCCAGCAGCTTAGCAGGGGCAGGGGGTTCCTATAATTCACCCCTCCACTTT CASSLAGAGGSYNSPLHF
TRBJ2-5 TRBV28 few . TGTGCCAGCAGTCTTATCGGGGGGACCCAGTACTTC CASSLIGGTQYF
TRBJ2-7 TRBV6-5 few TRBD2 TGTGCCAGCAGTTACTCGAGGTCCCGACTAGCGGGATCGTACGAGCAGTACTTC CASSYSRSRLAGSYEQYF
TRBJ1-2 TRBV10-3 . . TGTGCCATCAGTGAGGTTCGAGACGGACGTTATGGGGGCTACACCTTC CAISEVRDGRYGGYTF
TRBJ1-3 TRBV20-1 many . TGCAGTGCTAGAGATGCTCTTAAGGGCTCTGGAAACACCATATATTTT CSARDALKGSGNTIYF
TRBJ1-5 TRBV19 . . TGTGCCAGTAGTAGGACAGTTTACAATCAGCCCCAGCATTTT CASSRTVYNQPQHF
TRBJ1-2 TRBV20-1 many . TGCAGTGCTAGAGAGTATGGCTACACCTTC CSAREYGYTF
TRBJ1-1 TRBV10-2 many . TGCGCCAGCAGTGAGGGGTACACTGAAGCTTTCTTT CASSEGYTEAFF
TRBJ2-5 TRBV29-1 few TRBD1 TGCAGCGTTGAAGGGGGAACAGGGGTGGAGACCCAGTACTTC CSVEGGTGVETQYF
TRBJ2-2 TRBV6-1 . TRBD2 TGTGCCAGCAGTCCTGGCTTACTAGCGGGAGCGAACACCGGGGAGCTGTTTTTT CASSPGLLAGANTGELFF
TRBJ2-2 TRBV7-9 many . TGTGCCAGCAGCCCCAAGTCCCCAGCCGGGGAGCTGTTTTTT CASSPKSPAGELFF
TRBJ2-7 TRBV25-1 . TRBD1 TGTGCCAGCACACGTACGGGACAGGGGGCCGAGCAGTACTTC CASTRTGQGAEQYF
TRBJ1-2 TRBV3-1 few . TGTGCCAGCAGCCACCAGGGGTCCAACTATGGCTACACCTTC CASSHQGSNYGYTF
TRBJ2-6 TRBV11-2 many . TGTGCCAGCAGCTTAGACATTGCTGGGGCCAACGTCCTGACTTTC CASSLDIAGANVLTF
TRBJ1-5 TRBV11-2 . TRBD1 TGTGCCAGCAGCTTAGAGGGGGATACAGGGGCCTACGAGCATTTT CASSLEGDTGAYEHF
TRBJ2-2 TRBV25-1 many TRBD1 TGTGCCAGCAAAGGACAGGGAGAGAACACCGGGGAGCTGTTTTTT CASKGQGENTGELFF
TRBJ1-3 TRBV15 . . TGTGCCACCAGCAGAGTGATGGGATCGGGAAACACCATATATTTT CATSRVMGSGNTIYF
TRBJ2-7 TRBV10-3 few TRBD1 TGTGCCATCAGTCTTCGGGACAGAGCCTACGAGCAGTACTTC CAISLRDRAYEQYF
TRBJ1-2 TRBV14 many . TGTGCCAGCAGCCAATTTCAGGGGCGCAAATATGGCTACACCTTC CASSQFQGRKYGYTF
TRBJ1-1 TRBV29-1 . TRBD1 TGCAGCGTTGAACAGGGGGCGGGCTCTGAAGCTTTCTTT CSVEQGAGSEAFF
TRBJ1-3 TRBV10-3 . TRBD1 TGTGCCACCAGCCCGGGACAGGGGACGGGAAACACCATATATTTT CATSPGQGTGNTIYF
TRBJ1-2 TRBV29-1 . . TGCAGCGTAGGTGGACGGAACTATGGCTACACCTTC CSVGGRNYGYTF
TRBJ2-7 TRBV6-1 many . TGTGCCAGCCTCCGGGGGAACTCCTACGAGCAGTACTTC CASLRGNSYEQYF
TRBJ2-5 TRBV24-1 few TRBD2 TGTGCCACCAGTGCTACGAGACTAGCGGGAGAAACGCGTGAGACCCAGTACTTC CATSATRLAGETRETQYF